This T cell receptor beta chain was retrieved from a study of T cells in Graves' hyperthyroidism and ophthalmopathy. Study-level points and caveats: The model anticipated ophthalmopathy a median approximately 6.6 months pre-onset. Classification by a 13 V-J model distinguished ophthalmopathy from stable hyperthyroidism.

Trimming at V came to 1 base and at J to 6 bases, leaving 5 bases not matched to a gene. The germline gives CDR1 SGHDT, CDR2 YYEEEE. The CDR3 consists of 15 residues. This clonotype occurred a few times. The target antigen is unknown. What was amplified from RNA transcripts were TCR beta CDR3 regions. The HTBI primer set was used in a first-round RT-PCR of the TCR CDR3. TCRdb fed the multiplex PCR reads into MiXCR, producing one record per CDR3 protein. The data contain about 660,000 distinct CDR3 sequences, approximately 42% of them seen just once; the ten biggest clones take up roughly 6.5%. V and J are TRBV5-6 and TRBJ1-5; 9 bases agree with TRBD1. Input material: peripheral blood or thyroid tissue (not recorded which). This TCR was sampled from an adult man with Graves' disease, either hyperthyroidism or ophthalmopathy (not recorded which). The CDR3 loop is CASSLRTGAVQPQHF. The CDR3 nucleotides are TGTGCCAGCAGCTTGCGGACAGGGGCGGTTCAGCCCCAGCATTTT.